The T cell receptor beta chain described here comes from a study of blood T cell repertoires in COVID-19. CDR3 size: 15 residues. Germline trimming cut 5 bases from V and 0 bases from J; bases unmatched to any gene: 3. Germline CDR1 reads SGHTA; CDR2 reads FQGNSA. Data came from immunoSEQ multiplex PCR; TCRdb stores just in-frame clones and leaves some out. The sample records roughly 280,000 clones, around nine tenths being singletons. The sample consisted of peripheral blood. V is TRBV7-2 and J is TRBJ2-4; 8 positions agree with TRBD2. The clonotype originates from a woman aged 25 to 45 with COVID-19, enrolled during active disease. This CDR3 is CASSQAGVAKNIQYF. The CDR3, as DNA: TGTGCCAGCAGCCAAGCGGGAGTAGCCAAAAACATTCAGTACTTC.